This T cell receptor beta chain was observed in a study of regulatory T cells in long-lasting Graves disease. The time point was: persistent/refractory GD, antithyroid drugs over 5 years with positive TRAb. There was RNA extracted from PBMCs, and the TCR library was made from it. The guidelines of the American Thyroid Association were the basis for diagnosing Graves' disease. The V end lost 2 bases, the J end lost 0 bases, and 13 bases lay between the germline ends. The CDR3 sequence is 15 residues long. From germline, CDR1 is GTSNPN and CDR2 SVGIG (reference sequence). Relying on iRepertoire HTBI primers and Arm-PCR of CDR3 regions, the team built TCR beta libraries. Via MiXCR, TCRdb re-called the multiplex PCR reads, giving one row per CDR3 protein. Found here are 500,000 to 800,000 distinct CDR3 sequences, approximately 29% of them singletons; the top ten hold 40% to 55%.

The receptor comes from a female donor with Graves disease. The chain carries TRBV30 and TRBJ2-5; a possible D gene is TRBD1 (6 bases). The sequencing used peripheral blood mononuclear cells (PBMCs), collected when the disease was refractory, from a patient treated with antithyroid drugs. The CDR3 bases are TGTGCCTGGAGTCTCGACAGGACGTACCAAGAGACCCAGTACTTC. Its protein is CAWSLDRTYQETQYF.